This T cell receptor beta chain was captured by sequencing in a study of neurological immune-mediated disorders. In the study overall: In a group of roughly 34 multiple sclerosis patients, approximately 30 had the relapsing-remitting type and 3 had the secondary progressive type. Findings of the study overall: The absence of any CDR3 amino acid sequence shared by expanded clones across subjects suggests that repertoires were private in all groups.

The cDNA was generated by 5'RACE with 10-nucleotide random UMIs. TCRdb called the 5' RACE reads again in MiXCR, with one record for every CDR3 protein. The sample yields 95,000 to 150,000 distinct CDR3 sequences, 3.2% seen once. The germline V gene encodes CDR1 SGHTA and CDR2 FQGNSA. With 1 base removed from V and 0 bases from J, the gap between germline ends came to 10 bases. The CDR3 totals 15 residues. This clonotype has at least ten counts. Its target is unknown. Specimen: PBMCs. The genes are TRBV7-2 and TRBJ2-7; D unresolved. This receptor was taken from a woman aged 30 to 39 with multiple sclerosis. The CDR3 loop is CASSLVLRSSYEQYF. The CDR3 DNA follows: TGTGCCAGCAGCTTAGTACTGAGGAGCTCCTACGAGCAGTACTTC.